These 8 T cell receptor beta chains were all obtained from the same sample, sequenced in a study of T-cell memory formation after mild COVID-19. In TCRdb, the 5' RACE reads were re-called with MiXCR into one record per CDR3 protein. The sample holds over 300,000 distinct CDR3 sequences; roughly 20% are singletons and the top ten take roughly a fifth. Sequences were obtained from PBMCs or a T cell subset sorted from them (not recorded which). These receptors were collected from a man in his late teens or twenties who had mild COVID-19 (a few samples of this study predate the infection). Cell type and time point are not known.

This clonotype was picked up many times. V and J are TRBV10-3 and TRBJ2-5; the match to TRBD1 covers 11 bases. After removal of 2 bases from V and 5 bases from J, the junction contained 4 bases not matched to a gene. Germline CDR1 ENHRY, CDR2 SYGVKD. CDR3 length equals 15 residues. The CDR3 nucleotides are TGTGCCATCAGTGAGGGGACAGGGGGATTGGAGACCCAGTACTTC. Its translation: CAISEGTGGLETQYF.

The rearrangement uses TRBV20-1 and TRBJ2-2; the match to TRBD2 covers 11 bases. This CDR3 contains 14 residues. Unmatched junction bases numbered 4, after V lost 3 bases and J lost 7 bases. Germline V CDR1 and CDR2: DFQATT, SNEGSKA (reference sequence). The CDR3 here is CSARTSGDSGELFF. Written as DNA, the CDR3 is TGCAGTGCTAGGACTAGCGGGGATAGCGGGGAGCTGTTTTTT.

This clonotype was recorded a few times. The chain employs TRBV12-3 or TRBV12-4 and TRBJ2-1; D possibly corresponds to TRBD1 (6 bases). Trimming pared 8 bases from V and 5 bases from J, leaving 16 bases between. The CDR3 has 14 amino acids. For the CDR3, the DNA is TGTGCCAGCCTTCTCGACAGGCGGGACAATGAGCAGTTCTTC. Translating gives CASLLDRRDNEQFF.

V usage is TRBV3-1 and J usage is TRBJ1-5; 8 bases map to TRBD1. With V trimmed by 0 bases and J by 3 bases, 13 bases remained unmatched. The CDR3 has 19 residues. Germline lookup yields CDR1 LGHDT and CDR2 YNNKEL (reference sequence). The CDR3 region is CASSQDRLGTGEVNQPQHF. The CDR3 DNA sequence: TGTGCCAGCAGCCAAGATCGGTTAGGGACAGGTGAGGTCAATCAGCCCCAGCATTTT.

This clonotype was detected a few times. The gene calls are TRBV6-2 or TRBV6-3 and TRBJ2-7; no firm D call. Deletions cut 2 bases from V and 7 bases from J, with 6 bases between. The CDR3 runs to 11 residues. Germline V gene sequence: CDR1 MNHEY, CDR2 SVGEGT. The CDR3 loop reads CASSYGREQYV. As DNA, the CDR3 is TGTGCCAGCAGTTACGGCCGGGAGCAGTACGTC.

The V and J genes are TRBV20-1 and TRBJ2-7; the match to TRBD1 covers 12 bases. This CDR3 comprises 16 residues. V lost 3 bases to trimming and J lost 5 bases; unmatched junction nucleotides: 11. CDR1 is DFQATT, CDR2 SNEGSKA, per germline (reference sequence). The CDR3 loop is CSASQGPGQGADEQYV. Written as DNA, the CDR3 is TGCAGTGCTAGCCAAGGGCCGGGACAGGGGGCGGACGAGCAGTACGTC.

V usage is TRBV6-2 or TRBV6-3 and J usage is TRBJ2-7; D is perhaps TRBD2 (5 bases). This CDR3 region has 15 residues. The V gene lost 0 bases and the J gene lost 4 bases, with 13 bases spanning the gap. Germline CDR1 and CDR2: MNHEY and SVGEGT. CDR3 nucleotides: TGTGCCAGCAGTTACTCTCTAGACTATAGATACGAGCAGTACGTC. As protein: CASSYSLDYRYEQYV.

This chain links TRBV12-3 or TRBV12-4 with TRBJ2-7; 9 nucleotides agree with TRBD1. CDR3 length: 15 amino acids. V dropped 6 bases and J dropped 3; count of bases not matched to a gene: 9. CDR3 amino acids: CASSSGQGTLYEQYV. The DNA of the CDR3 is TGTGCCAGCAGCTCAGGACAGGGGACTCTCTACGAGCAGTACGTC.